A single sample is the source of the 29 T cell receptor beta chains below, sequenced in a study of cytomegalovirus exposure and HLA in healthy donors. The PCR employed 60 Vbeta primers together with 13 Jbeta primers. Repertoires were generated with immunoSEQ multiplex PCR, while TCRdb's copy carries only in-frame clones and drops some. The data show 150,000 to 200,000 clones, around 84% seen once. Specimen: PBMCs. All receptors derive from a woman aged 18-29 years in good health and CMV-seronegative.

CDR3 coding DNA: TGCAGTGCTAGGTCCCGGGAGACCCAGTACTTC. This translates into CSARSRETQYF. The rearrangement uses TRBV20-1 and TRBJ2-5; no clear D gene. The germline V gene encodes CDR1 DFQATT and CDR2 SNEGSKA (reference sequence). This CDR3 spans 11 amino acids. The V and J ends lost 3 bases and 5 bases respectively, with 7 bases between them.

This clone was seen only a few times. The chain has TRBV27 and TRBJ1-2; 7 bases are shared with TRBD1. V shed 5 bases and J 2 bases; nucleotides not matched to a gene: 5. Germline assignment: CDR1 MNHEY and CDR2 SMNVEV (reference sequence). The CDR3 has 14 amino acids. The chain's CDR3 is CASSPLTGNYGYTF. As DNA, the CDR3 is TGTGCCAGCAGTCCCCTGACAGGGAACTATGGCTACACCTTC.

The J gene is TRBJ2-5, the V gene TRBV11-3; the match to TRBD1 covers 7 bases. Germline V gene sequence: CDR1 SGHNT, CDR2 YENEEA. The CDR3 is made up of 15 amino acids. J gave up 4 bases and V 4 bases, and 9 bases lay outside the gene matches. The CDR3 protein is CASSYGQVGGETQYF. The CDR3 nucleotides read TGTGCCAGCAGCTATGGACAGGTGGGCGGAGAGACCCAGTACTTC.

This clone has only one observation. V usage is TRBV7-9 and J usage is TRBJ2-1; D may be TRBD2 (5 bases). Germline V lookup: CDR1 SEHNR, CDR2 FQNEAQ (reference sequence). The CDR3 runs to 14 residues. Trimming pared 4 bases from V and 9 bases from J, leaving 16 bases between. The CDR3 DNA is TGTGCCAGCAGCTCCCCAACTAGGATCGGTGAGCAGTTCTTC. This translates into CASSSPTRIGEQFF.

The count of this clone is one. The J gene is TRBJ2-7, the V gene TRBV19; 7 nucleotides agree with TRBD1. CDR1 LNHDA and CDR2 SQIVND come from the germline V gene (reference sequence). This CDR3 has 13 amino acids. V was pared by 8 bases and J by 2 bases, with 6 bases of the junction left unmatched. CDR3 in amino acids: CASGHGTAYEQYF. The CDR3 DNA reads TGTGCCAGTGGGCATGGGACAGCCTACGAGCAGTACTTC.

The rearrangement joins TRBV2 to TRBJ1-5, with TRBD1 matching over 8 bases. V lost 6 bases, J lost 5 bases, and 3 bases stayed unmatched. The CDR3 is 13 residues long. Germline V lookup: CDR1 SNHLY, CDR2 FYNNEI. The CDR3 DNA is TGTGCCAGCAGCCCACAGGGGGATCAGCCCCAGCATTTT. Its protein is CASSPQGDQPQHF.

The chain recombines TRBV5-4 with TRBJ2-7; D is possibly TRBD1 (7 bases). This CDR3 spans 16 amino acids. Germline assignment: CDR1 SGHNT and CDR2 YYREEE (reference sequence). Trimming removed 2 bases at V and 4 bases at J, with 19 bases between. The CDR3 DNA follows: TGTGCCAGCAGCTTAGGGGTGAAGACAGGGAGGTACGAGCAGTACTTC. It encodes CASSLGVKTGRYEQYF.

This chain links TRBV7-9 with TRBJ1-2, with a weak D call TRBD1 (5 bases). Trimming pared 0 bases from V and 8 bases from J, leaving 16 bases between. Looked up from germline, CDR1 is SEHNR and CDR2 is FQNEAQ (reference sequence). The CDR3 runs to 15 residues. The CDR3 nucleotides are TGTGCCAGCAGCTTAGCGTTGACAGCTTCTTACGGCTACACCTTC. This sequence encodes CASSLALTASYGYTF.

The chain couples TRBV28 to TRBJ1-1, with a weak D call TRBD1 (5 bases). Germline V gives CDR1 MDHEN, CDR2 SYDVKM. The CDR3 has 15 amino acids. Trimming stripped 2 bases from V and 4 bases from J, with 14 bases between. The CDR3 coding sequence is TGTGCCAGCAGTTTAGGGGGGGAGGGAGGCACTGAAGCTTTCTTT. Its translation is CASSLGGEGGTEAFF. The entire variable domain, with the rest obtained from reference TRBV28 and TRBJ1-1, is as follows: DVKVTQSSRYLVKRTGEKVFLECVQDMDHENMFWYRQDPGLGLRLIYFSYDVKMKEKGDIPEGYSVSREKKERFSLILESASTNQTSMYLCASSLGGEGGTEAFFGQGTRLTVV.

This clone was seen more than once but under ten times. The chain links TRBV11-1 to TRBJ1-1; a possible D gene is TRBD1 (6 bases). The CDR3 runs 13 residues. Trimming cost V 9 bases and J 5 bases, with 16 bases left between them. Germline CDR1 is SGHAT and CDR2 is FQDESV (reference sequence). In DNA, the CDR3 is TGTGCCAGTCGACGGGGGGCGCGGACTGAAGCTTTCTTT. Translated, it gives CASRRGARTEAFF.

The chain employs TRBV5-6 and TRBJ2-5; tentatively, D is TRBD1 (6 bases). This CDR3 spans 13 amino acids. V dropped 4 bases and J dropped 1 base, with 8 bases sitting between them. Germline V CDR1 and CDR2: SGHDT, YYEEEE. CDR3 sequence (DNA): TGTGCCAGCAGCCGGGACACCCAAGAGACCCAGTACTTC. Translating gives CASSRDTQETQYF.

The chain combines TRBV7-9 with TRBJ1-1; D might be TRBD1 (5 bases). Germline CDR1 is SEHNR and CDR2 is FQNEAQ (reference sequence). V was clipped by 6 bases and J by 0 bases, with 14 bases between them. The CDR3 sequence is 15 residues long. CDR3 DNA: TGTGCCAGCAGTCCGGGGGAGGGAATGAACACTGAAGCTTTCTTT. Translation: CASSPGEGMNTEAFF.

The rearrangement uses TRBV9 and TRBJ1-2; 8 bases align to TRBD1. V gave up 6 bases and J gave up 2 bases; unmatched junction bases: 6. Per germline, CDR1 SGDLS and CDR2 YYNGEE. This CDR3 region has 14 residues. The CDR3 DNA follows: TGTGCCAGCATCGGACAGGGAGGCAACTATGGCTACACCTTC. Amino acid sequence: CASIGQGGNYGYTF.

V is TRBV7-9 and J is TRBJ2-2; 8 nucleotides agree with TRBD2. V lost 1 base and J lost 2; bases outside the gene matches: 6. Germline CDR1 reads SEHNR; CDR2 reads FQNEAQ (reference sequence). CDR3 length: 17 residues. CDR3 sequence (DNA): TGTGCCAGCAGCTTAGGCCGGGAGGGAATAAACACCGGGGAGCTGTTTTTT. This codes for CASSLGREGINTGELFF.

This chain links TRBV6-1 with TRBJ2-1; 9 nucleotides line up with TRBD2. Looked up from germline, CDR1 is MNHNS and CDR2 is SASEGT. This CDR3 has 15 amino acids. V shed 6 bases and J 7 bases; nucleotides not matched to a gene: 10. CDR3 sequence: CASSLAGAPGNEQFF. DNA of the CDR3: TGTGCCAGCAGCTTAGCGGGAGCCCCGGGGAATGAGCAGTTCTTC.

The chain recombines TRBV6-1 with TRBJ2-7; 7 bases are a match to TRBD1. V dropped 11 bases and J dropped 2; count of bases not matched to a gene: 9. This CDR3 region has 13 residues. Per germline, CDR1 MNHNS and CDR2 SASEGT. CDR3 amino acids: CAVRWDRTYEQYF. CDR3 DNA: TGTGCCGTGCGTTGGGACAGAACCTACGAGCAGTACTTC.

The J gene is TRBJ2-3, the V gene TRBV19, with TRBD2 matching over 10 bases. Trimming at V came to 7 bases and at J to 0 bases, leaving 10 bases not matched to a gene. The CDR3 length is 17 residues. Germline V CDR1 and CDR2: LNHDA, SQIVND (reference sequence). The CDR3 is CASKKGLAGVSTDTQYF. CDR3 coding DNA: TGTGCCAGTAAAAAAGGGCTAGCGGGGGTTAGCACAGATACGCAGTATTTT.

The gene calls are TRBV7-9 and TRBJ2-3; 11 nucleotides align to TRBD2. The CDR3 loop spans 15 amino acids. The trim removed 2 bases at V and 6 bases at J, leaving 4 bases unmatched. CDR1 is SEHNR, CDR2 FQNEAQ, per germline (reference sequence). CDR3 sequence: CASSLTSGSRDTQYF. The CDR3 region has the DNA TGTGCCAGCAGCTTAACTAGCGGGAGTAGGGATACGCAGTATTTT.

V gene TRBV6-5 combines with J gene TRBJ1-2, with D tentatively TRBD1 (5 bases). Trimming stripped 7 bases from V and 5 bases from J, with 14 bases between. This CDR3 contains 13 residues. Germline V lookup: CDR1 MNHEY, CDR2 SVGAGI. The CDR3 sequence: CASTTRGGYGYTF. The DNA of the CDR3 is TGTGCCAGCACCACGCGGGGGGGGTATGGCTACACCTTC.

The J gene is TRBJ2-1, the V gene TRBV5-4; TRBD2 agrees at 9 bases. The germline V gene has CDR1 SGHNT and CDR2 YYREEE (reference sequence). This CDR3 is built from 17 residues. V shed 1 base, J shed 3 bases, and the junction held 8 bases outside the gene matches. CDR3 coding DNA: TGTGCCAGCAGCTTGAAAAGCGGGGGGAGTGGCTACAATGAGCAGTTCTTC. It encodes CASSLKSGGSGYNEQFF.

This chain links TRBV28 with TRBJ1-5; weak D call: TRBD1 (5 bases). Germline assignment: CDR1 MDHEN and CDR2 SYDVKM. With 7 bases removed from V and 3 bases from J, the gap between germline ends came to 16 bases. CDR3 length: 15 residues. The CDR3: CASTGGDRNNQPQHF. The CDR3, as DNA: TGTGCCAGCACAGGAGGGGACCGGAACAATCAGCCCCAGCATTTT.

The CDR3 loop reads CASSEPAGTGLGEQYF. Written as DNA, the CDR3 is TGTGCCAGCAGTGAACCGGCCGGGACAGGGCTAGGCGAGCAGTACTTC. The chain joins TRBV6-1 to TRBJ2-7; 9 bases map to TRBD1. V was pared by 2 bases and J by 6 bases, with 11 bases of the junction left unmatched. This CDR3 is built from 16 residues. Germline values: CDR1 MNHNS, CDR2 SASEGT.

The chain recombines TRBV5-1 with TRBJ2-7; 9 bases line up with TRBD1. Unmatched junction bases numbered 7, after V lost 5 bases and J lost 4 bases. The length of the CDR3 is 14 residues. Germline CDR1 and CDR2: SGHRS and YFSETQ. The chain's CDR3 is CASSEGQGRYEQYF. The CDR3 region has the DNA TGCGCCAGCAGTGAGGGACAGGGTCGGTACGAGCAGTACTTC.

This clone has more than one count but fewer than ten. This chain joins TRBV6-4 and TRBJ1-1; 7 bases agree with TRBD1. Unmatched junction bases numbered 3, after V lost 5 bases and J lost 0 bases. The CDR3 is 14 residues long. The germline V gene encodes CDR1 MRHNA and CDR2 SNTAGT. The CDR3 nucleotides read TGTGCCAGCAGTAGGGACAGCCTGAACACTGAAGCTTTCTTT. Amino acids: CASSRDSLNTEAFF.

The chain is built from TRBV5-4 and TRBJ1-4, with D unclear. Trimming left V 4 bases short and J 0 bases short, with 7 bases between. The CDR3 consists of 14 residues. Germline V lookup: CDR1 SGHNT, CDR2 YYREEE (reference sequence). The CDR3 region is CASSPSATNEKLFF. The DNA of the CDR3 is TGTGCCAGCAGCCCTTCTGCAACTAATGAAAAACTGTTTTTT. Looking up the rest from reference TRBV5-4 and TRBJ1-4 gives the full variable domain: ETGVTQSPTHLIKTRGQQVTLRCSSQSGHNTVSWYQQALGQGPQFIFQYYREEENGRGNFPPRFSGLQFPNYSSELNVNALELDDSALYLCASSPSATNEKLFFGSGTQLSVL.

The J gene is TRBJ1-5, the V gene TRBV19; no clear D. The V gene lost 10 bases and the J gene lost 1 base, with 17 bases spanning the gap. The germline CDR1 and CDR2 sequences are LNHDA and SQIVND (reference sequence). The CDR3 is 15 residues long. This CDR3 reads CATRPAGRSNQPQHF. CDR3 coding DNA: TGTGCCACTCGCCCAGCGGGCAGGAGCAATCAGCCCCAGCATTTT.

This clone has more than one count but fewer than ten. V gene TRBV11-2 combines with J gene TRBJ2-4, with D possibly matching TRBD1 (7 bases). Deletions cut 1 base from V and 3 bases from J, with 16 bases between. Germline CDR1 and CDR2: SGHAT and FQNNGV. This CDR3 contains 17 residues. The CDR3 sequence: CASSLGWQGGSKNIQYF. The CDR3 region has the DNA TGTGCCAGCAGCTTAGGATGGCAGGGGGGTAGCAAAAACATTCAGTACTTC.

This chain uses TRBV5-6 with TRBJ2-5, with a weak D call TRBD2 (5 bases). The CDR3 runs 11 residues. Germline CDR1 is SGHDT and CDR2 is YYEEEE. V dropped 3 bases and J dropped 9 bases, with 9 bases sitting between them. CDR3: CASSWLEAQYF. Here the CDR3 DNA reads TGTGCCAGCAGCTGGTTGGAGGCCCAGTACTTC.

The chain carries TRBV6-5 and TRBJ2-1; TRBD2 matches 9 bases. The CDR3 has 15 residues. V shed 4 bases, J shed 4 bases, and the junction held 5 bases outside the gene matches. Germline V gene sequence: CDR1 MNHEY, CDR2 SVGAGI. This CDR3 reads CASSSRLAAYNEQFF. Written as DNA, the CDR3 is TGTGCCAGCAGTTCTCGACTAGCGGCTTACAATGAGCAGTTCTTC.